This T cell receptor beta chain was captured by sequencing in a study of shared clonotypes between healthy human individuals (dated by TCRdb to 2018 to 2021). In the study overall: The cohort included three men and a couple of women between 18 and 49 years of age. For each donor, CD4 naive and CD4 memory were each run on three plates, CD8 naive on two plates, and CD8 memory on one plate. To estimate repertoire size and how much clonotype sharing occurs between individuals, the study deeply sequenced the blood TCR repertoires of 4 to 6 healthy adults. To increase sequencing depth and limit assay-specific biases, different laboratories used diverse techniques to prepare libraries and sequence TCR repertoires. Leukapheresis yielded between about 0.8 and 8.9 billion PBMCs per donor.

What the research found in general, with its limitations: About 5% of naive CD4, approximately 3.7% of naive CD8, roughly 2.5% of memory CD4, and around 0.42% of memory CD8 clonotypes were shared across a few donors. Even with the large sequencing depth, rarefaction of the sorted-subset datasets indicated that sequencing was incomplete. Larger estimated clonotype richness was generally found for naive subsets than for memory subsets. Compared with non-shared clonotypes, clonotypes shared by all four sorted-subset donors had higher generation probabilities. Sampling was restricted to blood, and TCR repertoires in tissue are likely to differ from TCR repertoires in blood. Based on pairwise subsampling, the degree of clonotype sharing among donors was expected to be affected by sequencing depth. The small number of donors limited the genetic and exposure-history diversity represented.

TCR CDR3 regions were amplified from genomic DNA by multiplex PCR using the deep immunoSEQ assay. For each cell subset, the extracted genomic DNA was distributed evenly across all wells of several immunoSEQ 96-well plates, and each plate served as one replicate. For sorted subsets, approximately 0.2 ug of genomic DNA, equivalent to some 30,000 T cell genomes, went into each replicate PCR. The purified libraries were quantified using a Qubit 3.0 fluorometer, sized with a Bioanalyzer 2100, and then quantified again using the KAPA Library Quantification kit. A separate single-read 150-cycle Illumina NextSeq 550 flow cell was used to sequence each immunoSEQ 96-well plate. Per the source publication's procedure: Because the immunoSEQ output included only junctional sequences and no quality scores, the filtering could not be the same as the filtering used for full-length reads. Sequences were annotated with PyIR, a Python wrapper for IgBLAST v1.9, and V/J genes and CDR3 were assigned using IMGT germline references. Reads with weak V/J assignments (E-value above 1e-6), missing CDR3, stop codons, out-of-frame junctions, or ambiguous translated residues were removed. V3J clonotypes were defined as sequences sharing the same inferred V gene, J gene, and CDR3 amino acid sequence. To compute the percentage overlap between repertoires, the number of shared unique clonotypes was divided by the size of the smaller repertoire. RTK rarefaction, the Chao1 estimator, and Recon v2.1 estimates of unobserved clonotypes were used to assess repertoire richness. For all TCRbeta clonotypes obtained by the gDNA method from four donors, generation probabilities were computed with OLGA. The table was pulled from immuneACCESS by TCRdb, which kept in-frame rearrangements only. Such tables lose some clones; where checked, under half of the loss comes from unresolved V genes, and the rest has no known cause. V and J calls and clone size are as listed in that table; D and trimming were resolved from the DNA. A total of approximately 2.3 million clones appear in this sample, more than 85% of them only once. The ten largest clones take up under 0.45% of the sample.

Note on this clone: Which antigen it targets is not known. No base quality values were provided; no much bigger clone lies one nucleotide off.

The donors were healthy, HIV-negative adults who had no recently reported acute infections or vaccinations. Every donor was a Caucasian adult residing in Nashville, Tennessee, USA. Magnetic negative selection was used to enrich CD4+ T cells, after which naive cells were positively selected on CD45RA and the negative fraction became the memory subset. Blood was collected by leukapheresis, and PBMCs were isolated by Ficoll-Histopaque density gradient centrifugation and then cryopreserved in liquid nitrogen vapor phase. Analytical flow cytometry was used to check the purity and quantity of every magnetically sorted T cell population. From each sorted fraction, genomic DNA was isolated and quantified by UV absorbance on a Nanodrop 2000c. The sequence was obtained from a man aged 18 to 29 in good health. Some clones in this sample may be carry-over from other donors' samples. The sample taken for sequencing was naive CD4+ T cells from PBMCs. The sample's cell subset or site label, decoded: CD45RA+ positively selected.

The nucleotide sequence reads as follows: TGTGCCAGCACCGTGGAACCTACCGGGGGAACGCAGTATTTT. It translates to CASTVEPTGGTQYF. Recombination joined TRBV6-1 with TRBJ2-3; the best D guess is TRBD2, with 6 bases matching. The germline V gene yields MNHNS for CDR1 and SASEGT for CDR2. Reading from cysteine to phenylalanine, the CDR3 counts 14 amino acids. Kept here is only the CDR3 DNA, which spans 42 bases and is read in frame from base 1. Relative to germline, V is 7 bases shorter and J is 9 bases shorter, with 20 bases between their ends.